Detailed here is one T cell receptor (beta chain). The antigen it recognizes is unknown. No base-level quality is on record; no much larger clone is a single base apart. These data originate in a study of vaccination and CD4 T cells after COVID-19 (dated by TCRdb to the early 2020s). With regard to the full study: SARS-CoV-2 positivity had been established in the convalescent patients by nasal swab PCR, and mild disease was recorded in eight to ten of these patients and severe disease in one. The convalescent cohort included six males and four females, with two Hispanic individuals, seven Caucasians, two Asians and one multiracial person. Each participant got two doses of either the Pfizer-BioNTech BNT162b2 vaccine (n=8) or the Moderna mRNA-1273 vaccine (n=2). Post-COVID blood samples from convalescent patients were collected a median of around 100 days after diagnosis, with a range of roughly 30 to 170 days. The time from the second vaccine dose to post-vaccine blood sampling had a median of approximately 72 days and ranged from about 14 to 241 days. Culture stimuli were overlapping spike peptide pools from SARS-CoV-2 and from the common cold coronaviruses HCoV-NL63, HCoV-OC43 and HCoV-229E. As controls, cultures received a CEFX viral epitope pool (the positive control), an HIV-1 Nef peptide pool (the negative control), or no peptide at all. In around nine COVID-19 convalescent patients and 4 infection-naive healthy vaccine recipients, the spike-specific CD4+ TCR repertoire before mRNA vaccination was compared with the repertoire after mRNA vaccination. What the study reported, not specific to this receptor: The median number of SARS-CoV-2-reactive clonotypes rose from around 21 after infection to a few dozen after vaccination, but the change was not significant. Of the vaccine-specific clones found in convalescent patients, nearly all (304 of 307) were mono-reactive for SARS-CoV-2 spike instead of being cross-reactive with common cold coronaviruses. Relatively few convalescent patients were included in the study, and early timepoints after natural infection were not analyzed. Among the post-vaccine SARS-CoV-2-reactive clones in convalescent patients, a median approximately 90% showed up only after vaccination, which suggests vaccine-specific priming.

Library method: PCR. TCR sequencing of DNA from cultured CD4+ T cells used the Oncomine TCR Beta short-read assay at the Johns Hopkins FTIC core. The QIAamp micro DNA kit was used to extract genomic DNA from the cultured CD4+ T cells. The Oncomine TCR Beta libraries from cultured CD4+ T cells were pooled using unique dual indexes and then sequenced on an Illumina iSeq 100. The source study handled its data this way. Non-productive sequences were removed, and CDR3s that did not start with C, did not end with F or W, or were shorter than 7 amino acids were discarded. Antigen-specific clonotypes were identified using the MANAFEST web application through comparison of peptide-stimulated wells with reference and other culture wells. An FDR below 0.05, an odds ratio above 5, and a productive frequency above 0.1% in at least two of three replicate wells were required for clones to be considered positive. A clonotype counted as cross-reactive if it showed significant expansion both in the SARS-CoV-2 spike wells and in at least one common cold coronavirus spike condition. Similarity between CDR3 sequences was evaluated in R version 3.6.1 using Levenshtein distances (stringdist) and unrooted phylogenetic trees (ape). The public reads were run again by TCRdb, first through fastp at Q25 and then through MiXCR, and only productive beta chains were kept. A single entry per CDR3 protein holds the most common genes and DNA from its merged rows. V and J calls and clone size were set by TCRdb, not the authors. The table for this sample lists roughly 3,100 distinct CDR3 sequences; more than 75% of them were counted only once. The ten most abundant clones make up approximately 37% of the sample.

The germline V gene gives CDR1 as SGHTA and CDR2 as FQGNSA. Trimming removed 7 bases from V and 5 bases from J, leaving 17 bases between the germline ends. Counted from cysteine to phenylalanine, this CDR3 has 14 amino acids. The read is trimmed to its CDR3 DNA, 42 bases read in frame from base 1. Sample treatment or condition, as interpreted from the label and publication: roughly ten-day PBMC culture with coronavirus spike peptide pools or control peptides (ViraFEST assay). To expand antigen-specific T cells with peptide pools and then pick out the expanded clonotypes through TCR sequencing, the study relied on the ViraFEST assay. The convalescent patients' positive SARS-CoV-2 PCR tests fell between March and December 2020, which was before the Alpha, Beta and Delta variants emerged in the United States. Each well held around 2 million PBMCs cultured in IMDM containing roughly 5% human AB serum and approximately 9.8 IU/ml IL-2, with about 9.4 ug/ml peptide pools added. On days 3 and 7, half of the culture medium was replaced with fresh IL-2-containing medium. After more than 8 days of culture, CD4+ T cells were isolated by negative selection using the EasySep CD4+ T cell isolation kit. Ficoll-Paque Plus gradient centrifugation was used to isolate PBMCs from whole blood, and the isolated PBMCs were then either used fresh or cryopreserved at -140C. In general, triplicate wells were set up for every culture condition.

Sequenced material: CD4+ T cells from blood, cultured in vitro. This clonotype was sampled from a human donor who had recovered from COVID-19. The sequence links TRBV7-2 to TRBJ2-5; TRBD2 is possibly the D segment (5 matching bases). The CDR3 reads CASIRVATGETQYF. The nucleotide sequence is TGTGCCAGCATCCGAGTAGCGACCGGGGAGACCCAGTACTTC.